This TCR beta chain was sequenced for a study of cytomegalovirus exposure and HLA in healthy donors. General study points: 87-base-pair reads could not separate some V segments, including TRBV6-2 and TRBV6-3. In a later analysis, HLA-C alleles had the fewest associated TCRs, DRB1 alleles the most.

Per germline, CDR1 MDHEN and CDR2 SYDVKM. Trimming cost V 2 bases and J 10 bases, with 12 bases left between them. The CDR3 consists of 13 residues. PCR employed 60 Vbeta and 13 Jbeta primers. Here immunoSEQ multiplex PCR was the method, and the copy in TCRdb shows in-frame clones only, minus some. The repertoire holds more than 85,000 clones, with around 77% as singletons. Within the sample, this clone is medium-sized. Its specificity is not known. The TCR sequence derives from a boy aged 5-17 years in good health and CMV-seronegative. The chain uses TRBV28 and TRBJ1-3; D uncertain. The source material was PBMCs. The DNA of the CDR3 is TGTGCCAGCAGTTTACCGGCGGTATTTACCATATATTTT. This translates into CASSLPAVFTIYF. Full variable domain (missing parts from reference TRBV28 and TRBJ1-3): DVKVTQSSRYLVKRTGEKVFLECVQDMDHENMFWYRQDPGLGLRLIYFSYDVKMKEKGDIPEGYSVSREKKERFSLILESASTNQTSMYLCASSLPAVFTIYFGEGSWLTVV.